The entry below describes one T cell receptor beta chain. Its specificity is unknown. The data stem from a study of a mutant IDH1 vaccine in newly diagnosed glioma. Clones were read by immunoSEQ multiplex PCR, and TCRdb kept only the in-frame ones, dropping some. The sample holds about 84,000 clones, approximately 80% seen once. CDR3 size: 13 residues. Germline CDR1 SQVTM, CDR2 ANQGSEA. The junction had 7 bases not matched to a gene; V was cut back by 6 bases and J by 4 bases. Time point indicated: week 47, end of study. Vaccination comprised doses that each held 300 ug of mutant IDH1 20-mer peptide, plus topical imiquimod.

Source: PBMCs, taken from a glioma patient whose treatment included an IDH1 peptide vaccine. The receptor was derived from a man aged 35-49 years with glioma. The chain links TRBV29-1 to TRBJ2-7; the match to TRBD1 covers 9 bases. The CDR3 nucleotides read TGCAGCGTCCGAACAGGGGGCGTGTACGAGCAGTACTTC. Residues: CSVRTGGVYEQYF.